This T cell receptor beta chain derives from a study of CD8 T cells in ankylosing spondylitis. Study-level findings and limits: Ankylosing spondylitis blood seemed to carry a telltale TCR beta motif made of several highly homologous variants.

The J segment lost 0 bases and the V segment lost 0 bases, leaving 12 bases of the junction unmatched. CDR1 SGHRS and CDR2 YFSETQ come from the germline V gene. The CDR3 length is 19 residues. TCRdb passed the 5' RACE reads through MiXCR, listing each CDR3 protein once. The sample has 500,000 or so distinct CDR3 sequences, roughly 5.3% seen once. For this clonotype: No antigen is known for it.

The origin of this receptor is a male donor with ankylosing spondylitis. Sequenced input: blood, either unsorted or a sorted T cell fraction (not recorded which). The chain employs TRBV5-1 and TRBJ2-7; 10 bases fit TRBD2. The CDR3 DNA reads TGCGCCAGCAGCTTGGCCCGGGGAACTAGCGGGGCTAACTCCTACGAGCAGTACTTC. Translated, it gives CASSLARGTSGANSYEQYF. The full variable domain, in which reference TRBV5-1 and TRBJ2-7 provide the parts outside the CDR3, is KAGVTQTPRYLIKTRGQQVTLSCSPISGHRSVSWYQQTPGQGLQFLFEYFSETQRNKGNFPGRFSGRQFSNSRSEMNVSTLELGDSALYLCASSLARGTSGANSYEQYFGPGTRLTVT.